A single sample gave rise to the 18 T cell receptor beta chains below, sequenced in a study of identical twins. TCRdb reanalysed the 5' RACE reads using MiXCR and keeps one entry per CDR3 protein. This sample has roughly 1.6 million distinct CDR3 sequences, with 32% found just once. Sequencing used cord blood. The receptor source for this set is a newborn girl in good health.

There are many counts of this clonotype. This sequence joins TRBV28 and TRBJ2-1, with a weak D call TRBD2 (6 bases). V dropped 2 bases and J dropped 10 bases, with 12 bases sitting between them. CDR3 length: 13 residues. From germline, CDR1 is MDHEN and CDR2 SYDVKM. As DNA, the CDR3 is TGTGCCAGCAGTTTAAGTCTTCGGGGGGAGCAGTTCTTC. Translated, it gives CASSLSLRGEQFF.

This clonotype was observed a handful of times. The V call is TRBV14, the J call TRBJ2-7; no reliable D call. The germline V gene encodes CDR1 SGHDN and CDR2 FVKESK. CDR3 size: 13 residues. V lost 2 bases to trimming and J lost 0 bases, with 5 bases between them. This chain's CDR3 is CASSQTHSYEQYF. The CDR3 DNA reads TGTGCCAGCAGCCAAACTCACTCCTACGAGCAGTACTTC.

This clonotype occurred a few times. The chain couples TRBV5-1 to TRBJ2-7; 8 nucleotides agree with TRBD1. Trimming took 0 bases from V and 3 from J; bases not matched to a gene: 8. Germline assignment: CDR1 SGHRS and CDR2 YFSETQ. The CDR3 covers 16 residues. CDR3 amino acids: CASSLDPGRGRYEQYF. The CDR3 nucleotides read TGCGCCAGCAGCTTGGACCCTGGCAGGGGGCGCTACGAGCAGTACTTC.

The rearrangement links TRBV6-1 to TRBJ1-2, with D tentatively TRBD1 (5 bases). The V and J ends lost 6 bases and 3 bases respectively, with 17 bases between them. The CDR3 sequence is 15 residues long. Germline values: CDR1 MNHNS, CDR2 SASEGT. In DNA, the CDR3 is TGTGCCAGCAGGGGAGGCTCATTAGGGGACTATGGCTACACCTTC. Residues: CASRGGSLGDYGYTF.

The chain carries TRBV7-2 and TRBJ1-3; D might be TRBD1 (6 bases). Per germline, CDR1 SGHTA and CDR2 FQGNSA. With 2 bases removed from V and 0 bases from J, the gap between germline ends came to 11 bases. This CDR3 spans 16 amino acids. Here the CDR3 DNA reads TGTGCCAGCAGCTTAAACAGGGTACCCTCTGGAAACACCATATATTTT. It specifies CASSLNRVPSGNTIYF.

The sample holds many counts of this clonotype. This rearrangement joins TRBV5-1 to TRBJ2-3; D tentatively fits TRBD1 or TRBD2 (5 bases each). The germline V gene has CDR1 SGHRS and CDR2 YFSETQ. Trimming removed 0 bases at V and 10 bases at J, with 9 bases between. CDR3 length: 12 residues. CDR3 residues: CASSLDRGAQYF. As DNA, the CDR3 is TGCGCCAGCAGCTTGGACAGAGGGGCGCAGTATTTT.

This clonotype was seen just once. In nucleotides, the CDR3 is TGCAGTGCTAGAGGGGGAAGCGGGGCCCACACAGGAACGCAGTATTTT. It is translated as CSARGGSGAHTGTQYF. The rearrangement joins TRBV20-1 to TRBJ2-3, with 7 bases fitting TRBD2. Germline assignment: CDR1 DFQATT and CDR2 SNEGSKA (reference sequence). The trim removed 1 base at V and 9 bases at J, leaving 16 bases unmatched. This CDR3 is built from 16 residues.

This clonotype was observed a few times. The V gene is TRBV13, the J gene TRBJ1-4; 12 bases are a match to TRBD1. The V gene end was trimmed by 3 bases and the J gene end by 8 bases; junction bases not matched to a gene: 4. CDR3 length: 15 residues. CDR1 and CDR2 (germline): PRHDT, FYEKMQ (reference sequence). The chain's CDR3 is CASSFFGTGGEKLFF. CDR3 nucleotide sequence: TGTGCCAGCAGCTTCTTTGGGACAGGGGGCGAAAAACTGTTTTTT.

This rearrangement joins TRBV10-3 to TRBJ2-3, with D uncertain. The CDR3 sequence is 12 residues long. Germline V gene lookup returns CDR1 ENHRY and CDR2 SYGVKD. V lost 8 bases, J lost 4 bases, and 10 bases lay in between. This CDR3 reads CAIGPWADTQYF. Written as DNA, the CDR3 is TGTGCCATCGGTCCGTGGGCAGATACGCAGTATTTT.

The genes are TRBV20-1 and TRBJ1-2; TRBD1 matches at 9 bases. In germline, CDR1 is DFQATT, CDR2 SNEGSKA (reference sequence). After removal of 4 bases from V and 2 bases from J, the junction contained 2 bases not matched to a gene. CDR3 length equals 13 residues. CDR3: CSAMGQGNYGYTF. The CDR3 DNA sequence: TGCAGTGCTATGGGACAGGGAAACTATGGCTACACCTTC.

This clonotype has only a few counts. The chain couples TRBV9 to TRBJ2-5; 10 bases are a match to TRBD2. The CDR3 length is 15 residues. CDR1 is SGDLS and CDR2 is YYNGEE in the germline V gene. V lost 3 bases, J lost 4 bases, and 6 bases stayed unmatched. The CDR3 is CASSALAGVAETQYF. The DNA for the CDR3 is TGTGCCAGCAGCGCGCTAGCGGGAGTTGCAGAGACCCAGTACTTC.

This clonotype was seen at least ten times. For the CDR3, the DNA is TGTGCCAGCAGTCCCGGACAGGACGAGACCCAGTACTTC. Protein product: CASSPGQDETQYF. The rearrangement uses TRBV12-3 or TRBV12-4 and TRBJ2-5; 7 nucleotides line up with TRBD1. The CDR3 consists of 13 residues. Trimming at V came to 5 bases and at J to 5 bases, leaving 5 bases not matched to a gene.

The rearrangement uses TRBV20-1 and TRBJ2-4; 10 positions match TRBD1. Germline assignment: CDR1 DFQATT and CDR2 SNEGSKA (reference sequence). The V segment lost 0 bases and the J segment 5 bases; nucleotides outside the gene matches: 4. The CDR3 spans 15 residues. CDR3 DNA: TGCAGTGCTAGAGAGGCCGGGACAGGGGAAAACATTCAGTACTTC. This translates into CSAREAGTGENIQYF.

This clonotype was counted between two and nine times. CDR3 region: CSADQTGFYEQYF. The DNA for the CDR3 is TGCAGTGCCGACCAGACAGGGTTCTACGAGCAGTACTTC. V gene TRBV20-1 combines with J gene TRBJ2-7; 7 bases are shared with TRBD1. Losses at the gene ends were 6 bases for V and 3 bases for J; bases not matched to a gene: 8. Germline CDR1 DFQATT, CDR2 SNEGSKA (reference sequence). The length of the CDR3 is 13 residues.

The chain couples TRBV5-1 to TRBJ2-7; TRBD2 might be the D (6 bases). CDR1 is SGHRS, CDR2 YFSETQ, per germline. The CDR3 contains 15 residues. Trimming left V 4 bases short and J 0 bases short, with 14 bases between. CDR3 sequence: CASSAIGLRSYEQYF. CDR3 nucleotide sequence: TGCGCCAGCAGCGCCATTGGACTACGCTCCTACGAGCAGTACTTC.

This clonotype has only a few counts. The chain's CDR3 is CASSIVPASSTDTQYF. The CDR3 DNA follows: TGTGCCAGTAGTATCGTACCGGCGTCTAGCACAGATACGCAGTATTTT. V gene TRBV19 combines with J gene TRBJ2-3; D ambiguous. Germline CDR1 reads LNHDA; CDR2 reads SQIVND (reference sequence). The germline V and J ends were trimmed by 3 bases and 0 bases, with 13 bases remaining between them. This CDR3 contains 16 residues.

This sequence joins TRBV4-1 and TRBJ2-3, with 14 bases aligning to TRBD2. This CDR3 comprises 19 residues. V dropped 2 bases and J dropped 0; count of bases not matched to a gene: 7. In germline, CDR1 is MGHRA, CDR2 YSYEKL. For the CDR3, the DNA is TGCGCCAGCAGCCAAAGGGGACTAGCGGGAGAACCTAGCACAGATACGCAGTATTTT. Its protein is CASSQRGLAGEPSTDTQYF.

In DNA, the CDR3 is TGTGCCAGCAGCGCCGCTGGACAGGGAGGTACAGATACGCAGTATTTT. Translation: CASSAAGQGGTDTQYF. The chain uses TRBV25-1 and TRBJ2-3, with 8 nucleotides matching TRBD1. Per germline, CDR1 MGHDK and CDR2 SYGVNS. The CDR3 has 16 residues. The J segment lost 3 bases and the V segment lost 6 bases, leaving 11 bases of the junction unmatched.